This T cell receptor beta chain is from a study of a mutant IDH1 vaccine in newly diagnosed glioma. The CDR3 consists of 15 residues. CDR1 is MGHRA and CDR2 is YSYEKL in the germline V gene. V shed 5 bases and J shed 5 bases, with 16 bases lying between them. The time point was: baseline, week 1 (first vaccination visit). Treatment here: pre-vaccination baseline after standard-of-care therapy. Repertoires were generated with immunoSEQ multiplex PCR, while TCRdb's copy carries only in-frame clones and drops some. This sample carries around 54,000 clones, around 80% of them seen once, and the ten largest clones take about 19%.

The chain combines TRBV4-1 with TRBJ2-1; perhaps TRBD1 as D (6 bases). The material sequenced was PBMCs, taken from a glioma patient treated with radiotherapy, temozolomide or both. This TCR came from a man between 18 and 35 years old with glioma. CDR3 in amino acids: CASSKHQGLDNEQFF. Here the CDR3 DNA reads TGCGCCAGCAGCAAGCACCAGGGGCTGGACAATGAGCAGTTCTTC.